The clone carrying this T cell receptor (beta chain) has ten or more counts. These data come from a study of T cell clones after liver transplantation. The repertoire was sequenced with immunoSEQ multiplex PCR; TCRdb's copy has only in-frame clones and lacks some. Of some 59,000 clones in the sample, 60% to 80% were seen once. Here the sequenced sample was CD4+ T cells from blood, taken at the 22-month timepoint. This clonotype was sampled from a human patient who received a liver transplant. Some T cells may be supplied by the graft donor.

The CDR3: CASSPRALGEQYF. As DNA, the CDR3 is TGTGCCAGCAGCCCCAGGGCCTTAGGCGAGCAGTACTTC. The genes are TRBV9 and TRBJ2-7, with D tentatively TRBD1 (5 bases). The CDR3 loop spans 13 amino acids. Germline assignment: CDR1 SGDLS and CDR2 YYNGEE. Trimming pared 4 bases from V and 6 bases from J, leaving 14 bases between.